Below, 4 T cell receptor beta chains from the same sample are listed, as sequenced in a study of Ad26.COV2.S vaccination and SARS-CoV-2 variants (dated by TCRdb to the early 2020s). The treatment or condition label for this specimen denotes: approximately 18 received Ad26.COV2.S at low or high dose, single or two shots; several received placebo; per-sample allocation not given. Repertoires of vaccine and placebo recipients were sequenced from samples collected on day 63 after the first injection. The library came from the immunoSEQ multiplex PCR assay. The table comes from immuneACCESS by way of TCRdb, which keeps in-frame sequences with V and J called. Part of the clones is missing from these tables; in studies checked, under half for an unresolved V gene and the rest for unknown reasons. In all, the sample holds about 500,000 clones, and 80% to 90% of those were seen once. The ten largest clones take up around 1.8% of the sample.

The specimen comprised peripheral blood, sampled in a trial of Ad26.COV2.S vaccine versus placebo. The receptors originated from a person between 18 and 65 years old who received the Ad26.COV2.S COVID-19 vaccine or a placebo.

V gene TRBV6-5 combines with J gene TRBJ1-3, with D uncertain. Germline CDR1 MNHEY, CDR2 SVGAGI. The V end was cut by 0 bases, the J end by 0 bases, with 6 bases between. The CDR3 runs to 15 residues. This CDR3 reads CASSYSGNSGNTIYF. The CDR3 coding sequence is TGTGCCAGCAGTTACTCGGGGAACTCTGGAAACACCATATATTTT.

The J gene is TRBJ2-1, the V gene TRBV7-6; TRBD2 aligns across 9 bases. The CDR3 is 18 residues long. J lost 2 bases, V lost 2 bases, and 10 bases had no gene match. Per germline, CDR1 SGHVS and CDR2 FNYEAQ. The CDR3 protein is CASSLKTPRTSAYNEQFF. Written as DNA, the CDR3 is TGTGCCAGCAGCTTAAAGACACCGCGGACTAGCGCCTACAATGAGCAGTTCTTC.

The gene calls are TRBV7-2 and TRBJ2-1; 9 nucleotides line up with TRBD2. The CDR3 covers 16 residues. Germline assignment: CDR1 SGHTA and CDR2 FQGNSA. Unmatched junction bases numbered 8, after V lost 4 bases and J lost 4 bases. CDR3 residues: CASSSRLAGIYNEQFF. The DNA for the CDR3 is TGTGCCAGCAGCTCGCGGCTAGCGGGGATTTACAATGAGCAGTTCTTC. Full variable domain (outside the CDR3, taken from reference TRBV7-2 and TRBJ2-1): GAGVSQSPSNKVTEKGKDVELRCDPISGHTALYWYRQSLGQGLEFLIYFQGNSAPDKSGLPSDRFSAERTGGSVSTLTIQRTQQEDSAVYLCASSSRLAGIYNEQFFGPGTRLTVL.

This chain uses TRBV15 with TRBJ1-1; D not resolved. Germline CDR1 and CDR2: LNHNV and YYDKDF (reference sequence). V shed 3 bases and J shed 3 bases, with 17 bases lying between them. This CDR3 region has 16 residues. CDR3 bases: TGTGCCACCAGCAGGTTCCCGGGCGACCTGGACACTGAAGCTTTCTTT. This gives the protein CATSRFPGDLDTEAFF.